The T cell receptor (beta chain) under discussion was sequenced for a study of identical twins. One entry per CDR3 protein, called by TCRdb with MiXCR from the 5' RACE reads. The profile shows 450,000 or so distinct CDR3 sequences, approximately 25% of them singletons. In addition, the sample was reused for a study of T cells expressing NK-cell markers. That study adds: Dominant NKG2C+ clonotypes accounted for about 1.0-8% of CD8+ T cells in more than 5 donors.

The sample consisted of CD4+ T cells sorted from blood. The receptor was isolated from a woman between 18 and 29 years old in good health.

The CDR3 is CSASVVGTEAFF. The CDR3 DNA reads TGCAGTGCTAGTGTAGTGGGGACTGAAGCTTTCTTT. The V and J genes are TRBV20-1 and TRBJ1-1; no definite D call. Trimming pared 3 bases from V and 5 bases from J, leaving 10 bases between. This CDR3 is built from 12 residues. Germline-derived CDR1 and CDR2 are DFQATT and SNEGSKA (reference sequence).